This T cell receptor (beta chain) stems from a study of blood T cell repertoires in COVID-19. Overall study context: PBMCs, B-cell-depleted T cells, or T cells provided the cDNA or gDNA that made up the material.

This table comes from immunoSEQ multiplex PCR, and its TCRdb copy is limited to in-frame clones, with some not included. Here the sample spans roughly 280,000 clones, 88% being singletons. Germline lookup yields CDR1 DFQATT and CDR2 SNEGSKA (reference sequence). Trimming took 6 bases from V and 2 from J; bases not matched to a gene: 4. This CDR3 spans 13 amino acids. Cohort placement rested on clinical history that participants reported themselves. Resolution of symptoms, clearance, or two negative PCRs was present in recovered Cohort 3 donors. The gene calls are TRBV20-1 and TRBJ1-3; 7 nucleotides line up with TRBD1. The sequence was obtained from a woman aged 45-60 years who had recovered from COVID-19. Sequenced sample: PBMCs or T cells enriched from blood (not recorded which). CDR3 nucleotide sequence: TGCAGTGCGAGTGGGACAGCTGGAAACACCATATATTTT. The encoded protein is CSASGTAGNTIYF.